The 10 T cell receptor beta chains listed next were all sequenced from one sample in a study of technical replicates of blood from several donors. Sequencing used immunoSEQ multiplex PCR; TCRdb keeps in-frame clones, though not all of them. Among tens of thousands of clones, 90% to 95% were seen once, and the ten largest hold around 0.25%. Specimen: T cells isolated from PBMCs. Source of these receptors: a human donor in good health.

This sequence joins TRBV11-3 and TRBJ2-1, with 14 bases lining up with TRBD2. After removal of 5 bases from V and 6 bases from J, the junction contained 3 bases not matched to a gene. The CDR3 is 15 amino acids. Germline lookup yields CDR1 SGHNT and CDR2 YENEEA. The CDR3 sequence: CASSLGTSGSNEQFF. CDR3 nucleotide sequence: TGTGCCAGCAGCCTCGGGACTAGCGGGAGCAATGAGCAGTTCTTC.

V usage is TRBV30 and J usage is TRBJ1-2; no clear D. Germline V gene lookup returns CDR1 GTSNPN and CDR2 SVGIG (reference sequence). The CDR3 covers 13 residues. Trimming removed 0 bases from V and 4 bases from J, with 9 bases in between. The CDR3 bases are TGTGCCTGGAGTGTTGGGCAGTTCTATGGCTACACCTTC. Translating it yields CAWSVGQFYGYTF.

The V and J genes are TRBV7-2 and TRBJ2-5; 12 bases agree with TRBD2. The germline gives CDR1 SGHTA, CDR2 FQGNSA. With 5 bases clipped from V and 0 bases from J, the junction kept 4 bases outside the gene matches. CDR3 size: 16 residues. CDR3 bases: TGTGCCAGCAGCGTCCGACTAGCGGGAGACCAAGAGACCCAGTACTTC. Translation: CASSVRLAGDQETQYF.

The gene calls are TRBV2 and TRBJ2-7, with D perhaps TRBD1 (7 bases). The germline V gene encodes CDR1 SNHLY and CDR2 FYNNEI. CDR3 length: 15 amino acids. Trimming removed 4 bases at V and 0 bases at J, with 13 bases between. CDR3 region: CASSGRGQSSYEQYF. In DNA, the CDR3 is TGTGCCAGCAGTGGGAGGGGGCAGAGCTCCTACGAGCAGTACTTC. The full variable domain, rest sourced from reference TRBV2 and TRBJ2-7, is EPEVTQTPSHQVTQMGQEVILRCVPISNHLYFYWYRQILGQKVEFLVSFYNNEISEKSEIFDDQFSVERPDGSNFTLKIRSTKLEDSAMYFCASSGRGQSSYEQYFGPGTRLTVT.

This chain connects TRBV5-8 to TRBJ2-5; 15 bases line up with TRBD2. Per germline, CDR1 SGHTS and CDR2 YDEGEE. The CDR3 is 18 residues long. With 0 bases clipped from V and 4 bases from J, the junction kept 7 bases outside the gene matches. This CDR3 is CASSLGLGLAGGGETQYF. The CDR3 nucleotides are TGTGCCAGCAGCTTGGGCCTGGGACTAGCGGGGGGAGGAGAGACCCAGTACTTC. Filled out from reference TRBV5-8 and TRBJ2-5, the complete variable domain reads EAGVTQSPTHLIKTRGQQATLRCSPISGHTSVYWYQQALGLGLQFLLWYDEGEERNRGNFPPRFSGRQFPNYSSELNVNALELEDSALYLCASSLGLGLAGGGETQYFGPGTRLLVL.

The CDR3 DNA reads as TGTGCCAGCAGGTTTGGAGGCTCCTACGAGCAGTACTTC. As protein: CASRFGGSYEQYF. The chain combines TRBV2 with TRBJ2-7, with a tentative D call TRBD2 (5 bases). The ends were cut back, 6 bases at V and 0 bases at J, with 9 bases in the middle. This CDR3 has 13 amino acids. Germline values: CDR1 SNHLY, CDR2 FYNNEI.

V and J are TRBV27 and TRBJ2-7; 10 nucleotides agree with TRBD2. Germline assignment: CDR1 MNHEY and CDR2 SMNVEV (reference sequence). This CDR3 has 14 amino acids. The J segment lost 3 bases and the V segment lost 2 bases, leaving 1 base of the junction unmatched. CDR3 sequence reads: CASSLLAGDYEQYF. The CDR3 DNA is TGTGCCAGCAGTTTACTAGCGGGAGACTACGAGCAGTACTTC.

The V and J genes are TRBV6-1 and TRBJ1-4; D is unresolved. The CDR3 is 13 amino acids. Trimming cost V 6 bases and J 0 bases, with 5 bases left between them. The germline V gene has CDR1 MNHNS and CDR2 SASEGT. DNA for the CDR3: TGTGCCAGCAGGGCAGCAACTAATGAAAAACTGTTTTTT. The encoded protein is CASRAATNEKLFF.

The chain employs TRBV6-5 and TRBJ1-1; D gene ambiguous. V lost 7 bases to trimming and J lost 2 bases, with 11 bases between them. CDR3 length: 13 residues. Germline CDR1 is MNHEY and CDR2 is SVGAGI. The CDR3 DNA is TGTGCCAGCACCCGAAACAGTAACACTGAAGCTTTCTTT. Its translation is CASTRNSNTEAFF.

The rearrangement uses TRBV7-9 and TRBJ1-1; 9 nucleotides agree with TRBD1. The CDR3 length is 13 residues. With V trimmed by 3 bases and J by 11 bases, 7 bases remained unmatched. Germline CDR1 SEHNR, CDR2 FQNEAQ (reference sequence). The CDR3 is CASSLGQGLVAFF. CDR3 coding DNA: TGTGCCAGCAGCTTGGGACAGGGTTTAGTTGCTTTCTTT.